The rows below give T cell receptor beta chains drawn from one sample of a study of regulatory T cells in long-lasting Graves disease. TCRdb re-analysed the multiplex PCR reads in MiXCR, keeping a single row per CDR3 protein. The sample holds 300,000 to 400,000 distinct CDR3 sequences; 15% to 18% are singletons and the top ten take over 20%. The sample consisted of peripheral blood mononuclear cells (PBMCs), taken at new diagnosis, from a patient treated with antithyroid drugs. Receptors were obtained from a female donor with Graves disease. CDR3s include the opening cysteine and the closing phenylalanine or tryptophan. The D gene is left open where the match is weak. Clone size is not always given. Where it is, it says once, few, many or a class for expanded clones.

TRBV10-3,NA,TRBJ2-3,many,CAIRGFDADTQYF,TGTGCCATCAGGGGATTTGACGCAGATACGCAGTATTTT
TRBV2,TRBD1,TRBJ1-5,many,CASSVLDRGRSNQPQHF,TGTGCCAGCAGTGTGCTTGACAGGGGGCGGAGCAATCAGCCCCAGCATTTT
TRBV2,NA,TRBJ1-1,many,CASSKTNTEAFF,TGTGCCAGCAGCAAGACGAACACTGAAGCTTTCTTT
TRBV7-9,TRBD1,TRBJ1-5,many,CASSGQGHQPQHF,TGTGCCAGCAGCGGACAGGGACACCAGCCCCAGCATTTT
TRBV10-3,NA,TRBJ2-3,few,CAISESLARLTDTQYF,TGTGCCATCAGTGAGTCTCTAGCGCGTCTTACAGATACGCAGTATTTT
TRBV25-1,NA,TRBJ1-4,many,CASSEFRGGREKLFF,TGTGCCAGCAGTGAATTTCGGGGAGGGCGAGAAAAACTGTTTTTT
TRBV10-2,TRBD2,TRBJ2-7,many,CATARGLAGARNEQYF,TGCGCCACCGCCCGCGGGCTAGCGGGAGCAAGAAACGAGCAGTACTTC
TRBV20-1,NA,TRBJ1-2,many,CSATFWGPSNYGYTF,TGCAGTGCTACCTTCTGGGGACCGAGTAACTATGGCTACACCTTC
TRBV28,TRBD1,TRBJ1-2,many,CASSRQGLYGYTF,TGTGCCAGCAGCCGACAGGGCCTCTATGGCTACACCTTC
TRBV19,TRBD2,TRBJ2-2,few,CASSIEAGGAGELFF,TGTGCCAGTAGTATAGAAGCGGGAGGGGCCGGGGAGCTGTTTTTT
TRBV19,NA,TRBJ2-1,NA,CASIAQGGILALDEQFF,TGTGCCAGTATTGCACAGGGAGGGATTTTGGCCTTGGATGAGCAGTTCTTC
TRBV11-1,TRBD1,TRBJ2-3,many,CASSLRDRVVADTQYF,TGTGCCAGCAGCTTGAGGGACAGGGTCGTGGCAGATACGCAGTATTTT
TRBV5-1,NA,TRBJ1-4,few,CASSLSLGFDGEKLFF,TGCGCCAGCAGCTTGAGTCTAGGTTTCGACGGAGAAAAACTGTTTTTT
TRBV7-2,NA,TRBJ2-3,many,CASSLGSITDTQYF,TGTGCCAGCAGCTTAGGGTCCATCACAGATACGCAGTATTTT
TRBV15,TRBD1,TRBJ2-1,many,CATSSSFRDRGENEQFF,TGTGCCACCAGCAGCTCGTTCCGGGACAGAGGGGAAAATGAGCAGTTCTTC
TRBV10-3,NA,TRBJ1-3,many,CAIRGSGNTIYF,TGTGCCATCAGGGGTTCTGGAAACACCATATATTTT
TRBV5-1,TRBD1,TRBJ2-7,NA,CASQDRGYSYEQYF,TGTGCCAGCCAAGACAGGGGATACTCCTACGAGCAGTACTTC
TRBV6-2/TRBV6-3,NA,TRBJ1-2,many,CASRGSANYGYTF,TGTGCCAGCCGGGGATCTGCTAACTATGGCTACACCTTC
TRBV5-1,NA,TRBJ2-3,many,CASSFNGAYTDTQYF,TGCGCCAGCAGCTTTAACGGGGCCTACACAGATACGCAGTATTTT
TRBV6-1,NA,TRBJ1-5,many,CASTGINQPQHF,TGTGCCAGCACAGGGATCAATCAGCCCCAGCATTTT
TRBV12-3/TRBV12-4,TRBD2,TRBJ2-2,NA,CASRTREGHTGELFF,TGTGCCAGCAGGACGCGGGAGGGCCACACCGGGGAGCTGTTTTTT
TRBV6-1,NA,TRBJ2-3,many,CASTQANTDTQYF,TGTGCCAGCACCCAAGCTAACACAGATACGCAGTATTTT
TRBV4-2,TRBD2,TRBJ2-5,NA,CASSQDVGTIGETQYF,TGTGCCAGCAGCCAAGATGTCGGGACTATAGGAGAGACCCAGTACTTC
TRBV18,NA,TRBJ2-3,many,CASSKQELDTQYF,TGTGCCAGCTCAAAACAGGAGTTGGATACGCAGTATTTT
TRBV28,TRBD1,TRBJ2-3,many,CASSLSGQGTDTQYF,TGTGCCAGCAGTCTATCGGGACAGGGCACAGATACGCAGTATTTT
TRBV7-8,NA,TRBJ2-5,many,CASRRGGTTPNLGTQYF,TGTGCCAGCAGACGGGGCGGCACTACCCCGAACCTGGGAACCCAGTACTTC
TRBV12-3/TRBV12-4,NA,TRBJ1-3,many,CASSPDTSGNTIYF,TGTGCCAGCAGCCCGGACACGTCTGGAAACACCATATATTTT
TRBV14,NA,TRBJ1-2,many,CASSQVRNYGYTF,TGTGCCAGCAGCCAAGTCCGGAACTATGGCTACACCTTC
TRBV5-1,NA,TRBJ1-2,many,CASSEGAAGGYTF,TGCGCCAGCAGTGAGGGCGCAGCGGGAGGCTACACCTTC
TRBV13,TRBD2,TRBJ2-7,many,CASSHPTSGSSYEQYF,TGTGCCAGCAGCCACCCGACTAGCGGGAGCTCCTACGAGCAGTACTTC
TRBV28,NA,TRBJ1-1,NA,CASRPGHSTEAFF,TGTGCCAGCAGACCTGGACATTCCACTGAAGCTTTCTTT
TRBV30,NA,TRBJ2-3,NA,CAWSKRVSLTSTDTQYF,TGTGCCTGGAGTAAGAGGGTATCACTAACGAGCACAGATACGCAGTATTTT
TRBV20-1,NA,TRBJ2-3,NA,CSARDVQTPLGLSTDTQYF,TGCAGTGCTAGAGATGTTCAAACCCCGCTAGGACTAAGCACAGATACGCAGTATTTT